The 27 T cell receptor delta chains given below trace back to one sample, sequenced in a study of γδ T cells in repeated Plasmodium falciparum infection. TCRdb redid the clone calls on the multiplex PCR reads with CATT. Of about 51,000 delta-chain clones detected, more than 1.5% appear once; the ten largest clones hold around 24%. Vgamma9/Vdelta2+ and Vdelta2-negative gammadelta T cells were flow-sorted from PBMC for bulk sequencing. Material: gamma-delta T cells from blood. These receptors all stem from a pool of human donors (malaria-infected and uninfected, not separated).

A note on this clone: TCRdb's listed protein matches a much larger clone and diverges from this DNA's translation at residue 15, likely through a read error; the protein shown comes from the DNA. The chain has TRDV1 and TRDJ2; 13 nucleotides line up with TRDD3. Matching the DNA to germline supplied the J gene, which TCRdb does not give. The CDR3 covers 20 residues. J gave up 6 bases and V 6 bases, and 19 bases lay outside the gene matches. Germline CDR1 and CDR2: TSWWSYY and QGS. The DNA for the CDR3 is TGTGCTCTTGGCCTCCTCCGCGGAGGTACTGGGGGATACGCGGCAGCACAACTCTTCTTT. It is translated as CALGLLRGGTGGYAAAQLFF.

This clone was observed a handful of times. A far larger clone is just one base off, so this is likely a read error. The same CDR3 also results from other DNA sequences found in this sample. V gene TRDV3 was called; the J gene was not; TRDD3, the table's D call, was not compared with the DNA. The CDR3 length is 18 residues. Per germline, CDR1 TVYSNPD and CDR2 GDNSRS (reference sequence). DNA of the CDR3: TGTGCCTTTAGGCACCTCCCGCCGTGGGGGATAGTTTCCGATAAACTCATCTTC. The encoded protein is CAFRHLPPWGIVSDKLIF.

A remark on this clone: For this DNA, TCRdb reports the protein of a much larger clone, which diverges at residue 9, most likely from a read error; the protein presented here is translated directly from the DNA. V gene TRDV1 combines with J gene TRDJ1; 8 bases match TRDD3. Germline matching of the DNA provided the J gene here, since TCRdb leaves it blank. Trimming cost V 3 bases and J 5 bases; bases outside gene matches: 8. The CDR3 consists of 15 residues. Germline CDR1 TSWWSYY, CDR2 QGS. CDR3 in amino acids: CALGEVLGATDKLIF. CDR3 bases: TGTGCTCTTGGGGAGGTACTGGGGGCCACTGATAAACTCATCTTT.

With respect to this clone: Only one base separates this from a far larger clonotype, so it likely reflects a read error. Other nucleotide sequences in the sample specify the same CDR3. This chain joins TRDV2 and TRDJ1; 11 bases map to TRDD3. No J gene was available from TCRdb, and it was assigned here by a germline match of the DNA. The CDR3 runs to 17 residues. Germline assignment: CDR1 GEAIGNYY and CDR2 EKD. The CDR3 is CACDPLLGDNGADKLIF. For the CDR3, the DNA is TGTGCCTGTGACCCCCTACTGGGGGATAACGGGGCCGACAAACTCATCTTT.

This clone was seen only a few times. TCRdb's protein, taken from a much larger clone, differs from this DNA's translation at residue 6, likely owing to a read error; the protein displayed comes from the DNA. The CDR3 DNA follows: TGTGCCTTGATAACAGACCTTCCGCCGTACTGGGGGATACCGACAGATAAACTCATCTTT. Amino acid sequence: CALITDLPPYWGIPTDKLIF. This rearrangement joins TRDV3 to TRDJ1, with 12 bases matching TRDD3. Germline-derived CDR1 and CDR2 are TVYSNPD and GDNSRS (reference sequence). The CDR3 consists of 20 residues. The ends lost 3 bases at V and 5 bases at J; junction bases unmatched: 25.

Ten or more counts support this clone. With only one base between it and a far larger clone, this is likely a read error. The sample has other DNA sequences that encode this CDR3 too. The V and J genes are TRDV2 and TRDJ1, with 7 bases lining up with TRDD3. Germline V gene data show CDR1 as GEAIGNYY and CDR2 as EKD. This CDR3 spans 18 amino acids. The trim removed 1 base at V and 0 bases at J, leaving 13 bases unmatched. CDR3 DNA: TGTGCCTGTGACACAGAAGGATACGCGGGATTGTACACCGATAAACTCATCTTT. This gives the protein CACDTEGYAGLYTDKLIF.

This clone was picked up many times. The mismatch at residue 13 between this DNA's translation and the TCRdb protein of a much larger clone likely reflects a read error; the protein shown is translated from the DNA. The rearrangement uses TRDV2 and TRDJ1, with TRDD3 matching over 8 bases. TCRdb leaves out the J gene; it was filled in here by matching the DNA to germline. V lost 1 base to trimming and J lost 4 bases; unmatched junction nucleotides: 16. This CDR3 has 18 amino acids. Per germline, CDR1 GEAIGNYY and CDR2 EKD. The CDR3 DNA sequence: TGTGCCTGTGACACGGTTTCACTGGGGGCTACGGGAAACGATAAACTCATCTTT. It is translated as CACDTVSLGATGNDKLIF.

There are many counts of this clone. The CDR3 spells CACDTLVLGDTESRNTDKLIF. The DNA for the CDR3 is TGTGCCTGTGACACCCTCGTACTGGGGGATACGGAGTCAAGGAACACCGATAAACTCATCTTT. The genes are TRDV2 and TRDJ1, with 13 bases identical to TRDD3. The V segment lost 0 bases and the J segment 0 bases; nucleotides outside the gene matches: 15. Germline V lookup: CDR1 GEAIGNYY, CDR2 EKD. The CDR3 is made up of 21 amino acids.

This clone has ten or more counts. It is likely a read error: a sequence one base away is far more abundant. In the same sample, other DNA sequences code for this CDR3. CDR3 residues: CALGEAVGTVKTPYWGIRTDKLIF. In DNA form, the CDR3 reads TGTGCTCTTGGGGAAGCAGTAGGAACGGTCAAAACTCCGTACTGGGGGATACGCACCGATAAACTCATCTTT. The chain uses TRDV1 and TRDJ1; 13 bases match TRDD3. Germline CDR1 and CDR2: TSWWSYY and QGS. This CDR3 is built from 24 residues. Germline trimming cut 2 bases from V and 1 base from J; bases unmatched to any gene: 25.

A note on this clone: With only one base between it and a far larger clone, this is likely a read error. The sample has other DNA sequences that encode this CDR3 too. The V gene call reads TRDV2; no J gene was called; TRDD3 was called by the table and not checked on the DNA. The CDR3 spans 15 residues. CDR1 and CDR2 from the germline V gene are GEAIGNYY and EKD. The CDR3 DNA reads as TGTGCCTGTGACACACTTTTGGGAGGAAGCGATAAACTCATCTTC. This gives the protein CACDTLLGGSDKLIF.

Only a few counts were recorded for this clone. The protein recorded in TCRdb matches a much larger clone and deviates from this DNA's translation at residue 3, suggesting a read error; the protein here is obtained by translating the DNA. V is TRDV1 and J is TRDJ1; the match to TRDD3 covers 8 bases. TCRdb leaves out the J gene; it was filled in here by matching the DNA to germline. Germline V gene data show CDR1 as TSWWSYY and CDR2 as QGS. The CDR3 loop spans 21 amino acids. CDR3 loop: CAFGNWIGRLGEPLYTDKLIF. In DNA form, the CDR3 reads TGTGCTTTTGGGAACTGGATTGGGAGGCTGGGGGAACCCCTATACACCGATAAACTCATCTTT.

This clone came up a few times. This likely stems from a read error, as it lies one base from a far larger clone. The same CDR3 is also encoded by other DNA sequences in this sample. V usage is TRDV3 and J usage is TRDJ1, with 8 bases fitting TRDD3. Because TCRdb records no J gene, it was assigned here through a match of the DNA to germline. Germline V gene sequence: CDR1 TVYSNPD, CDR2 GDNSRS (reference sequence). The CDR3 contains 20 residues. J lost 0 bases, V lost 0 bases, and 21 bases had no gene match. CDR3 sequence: CAFSPPTLTGGRPYTDKLIF. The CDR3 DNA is TGTGCCTTTAGTCCTCCTACCTTGACTGGGGGCAGACCGTACACCGATAAACTCATCTTT.

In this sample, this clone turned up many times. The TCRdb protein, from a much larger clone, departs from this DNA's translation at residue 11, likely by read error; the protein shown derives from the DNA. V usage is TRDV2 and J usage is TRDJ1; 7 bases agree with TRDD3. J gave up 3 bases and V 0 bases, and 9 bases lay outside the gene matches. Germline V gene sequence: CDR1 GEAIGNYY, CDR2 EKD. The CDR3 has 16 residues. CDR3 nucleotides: TGTGCCTGTGACACCGTGGGGGACGGGGACGCCGATAAACTCATCTTT. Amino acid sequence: CACDTVGDGDADKLIF.

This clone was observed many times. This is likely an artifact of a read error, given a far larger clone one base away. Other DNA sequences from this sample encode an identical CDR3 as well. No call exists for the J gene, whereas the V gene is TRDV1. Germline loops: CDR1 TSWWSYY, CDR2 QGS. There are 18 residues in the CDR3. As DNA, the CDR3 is TGTGCTCTTGGGGAACCCCCACTCCCCTCCCTGCCCGTCCTTGAGCTCTTCTTT. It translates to CALGEPPLPSLPVLELFF.

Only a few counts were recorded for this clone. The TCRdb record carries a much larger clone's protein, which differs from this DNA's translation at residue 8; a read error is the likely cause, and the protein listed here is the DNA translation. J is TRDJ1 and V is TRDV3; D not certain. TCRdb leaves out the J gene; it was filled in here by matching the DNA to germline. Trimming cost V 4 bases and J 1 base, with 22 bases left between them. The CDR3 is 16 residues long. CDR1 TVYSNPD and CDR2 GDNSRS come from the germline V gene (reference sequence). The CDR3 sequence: CASWAGAPRATDKLIF. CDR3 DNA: TGTGCCTCGTGGGCCGGGGCGCCACGGGCCACCGATAAACTCATCTTT.

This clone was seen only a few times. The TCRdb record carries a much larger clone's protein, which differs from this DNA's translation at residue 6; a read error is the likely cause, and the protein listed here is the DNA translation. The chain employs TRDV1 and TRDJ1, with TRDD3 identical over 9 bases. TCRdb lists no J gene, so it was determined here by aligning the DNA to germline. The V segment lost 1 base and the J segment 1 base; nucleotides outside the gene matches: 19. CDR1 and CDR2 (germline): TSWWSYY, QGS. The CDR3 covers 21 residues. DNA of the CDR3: TGTGCTCTTGGGGAACCAAGGTGTTGCACTGGGGGAACGGGGCGCACCGATAAACTCATCTTT. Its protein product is CALGEPRCCTGGTGRTDKLIF.

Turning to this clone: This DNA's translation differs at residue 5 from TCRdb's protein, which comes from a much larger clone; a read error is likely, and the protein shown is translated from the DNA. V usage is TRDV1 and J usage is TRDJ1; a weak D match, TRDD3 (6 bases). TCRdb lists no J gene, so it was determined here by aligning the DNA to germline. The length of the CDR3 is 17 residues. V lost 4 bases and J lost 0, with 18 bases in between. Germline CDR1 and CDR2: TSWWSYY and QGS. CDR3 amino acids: CALGGLLGPWYTDKLIF. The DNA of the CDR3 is TGTGCTCTTGGGGGACTGCTGGGGCCATGGTACACCGATAAACTCATCTTT.

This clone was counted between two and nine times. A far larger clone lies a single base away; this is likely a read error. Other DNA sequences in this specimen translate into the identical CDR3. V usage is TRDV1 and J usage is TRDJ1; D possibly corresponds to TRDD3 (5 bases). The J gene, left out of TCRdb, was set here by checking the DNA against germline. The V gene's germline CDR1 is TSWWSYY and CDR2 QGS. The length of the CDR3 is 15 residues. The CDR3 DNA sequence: TGCGCTCTTGGGGTCCTCCGGATATCCTCTCCCAAACTCATCTTT. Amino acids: CALGVLRISSPKLIF.

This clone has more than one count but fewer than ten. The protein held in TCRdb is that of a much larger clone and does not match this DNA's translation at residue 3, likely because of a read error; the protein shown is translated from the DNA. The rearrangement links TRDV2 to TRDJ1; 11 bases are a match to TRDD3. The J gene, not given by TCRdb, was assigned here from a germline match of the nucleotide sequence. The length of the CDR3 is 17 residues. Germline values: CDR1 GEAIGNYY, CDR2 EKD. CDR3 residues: CARDSLLGDKNTDKLIF. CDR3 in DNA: TGTGCCCGTGACTCCTTACTGGGGGATAAGAACACCGATAAACTCATCTTT.

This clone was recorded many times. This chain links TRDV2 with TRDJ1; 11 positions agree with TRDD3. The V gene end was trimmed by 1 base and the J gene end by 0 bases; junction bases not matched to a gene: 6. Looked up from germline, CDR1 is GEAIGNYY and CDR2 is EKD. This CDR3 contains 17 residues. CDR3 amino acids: CACDTLGDTQYTDKLIF. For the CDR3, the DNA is TGTGCCTGTGACACTTTGGGGGATACGCAGTACACCGATAAACTCATCTTT.

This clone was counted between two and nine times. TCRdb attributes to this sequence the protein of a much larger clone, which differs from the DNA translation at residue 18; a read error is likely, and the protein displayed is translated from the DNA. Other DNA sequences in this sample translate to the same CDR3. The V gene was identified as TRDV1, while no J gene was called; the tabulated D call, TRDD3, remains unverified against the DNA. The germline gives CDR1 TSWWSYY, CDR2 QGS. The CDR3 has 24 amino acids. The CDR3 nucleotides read TGTGCTCTTGGGGAACTGGGCCTACGAGTCTACTGGGGGATACGCCCCGGGGGCACCCGACAAATGTTTTTC. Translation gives CALGELGLRVYWGIRPGGTRQMFF.

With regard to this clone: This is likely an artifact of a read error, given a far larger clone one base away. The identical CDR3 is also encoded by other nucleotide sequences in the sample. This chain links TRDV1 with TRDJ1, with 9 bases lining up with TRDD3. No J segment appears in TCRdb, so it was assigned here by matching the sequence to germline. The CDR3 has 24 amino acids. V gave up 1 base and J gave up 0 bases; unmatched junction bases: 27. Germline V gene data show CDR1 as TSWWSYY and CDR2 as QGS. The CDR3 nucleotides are TGTGCTCTTGGGGAACCCCCGTTTATCGACCTTTGGCCCCACTGGGGGACGTACACCGATAAACTCATCTTT. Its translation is CALGEPPFIDLWPHWGTYTDKLIF.

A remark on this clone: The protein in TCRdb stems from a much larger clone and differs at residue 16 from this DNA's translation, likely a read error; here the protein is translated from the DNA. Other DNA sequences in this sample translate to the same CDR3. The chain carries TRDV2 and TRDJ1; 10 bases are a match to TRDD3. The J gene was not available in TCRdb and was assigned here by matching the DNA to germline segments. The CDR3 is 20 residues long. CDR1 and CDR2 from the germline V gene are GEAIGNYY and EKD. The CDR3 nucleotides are TGTGCCTGTGACACGCATCCCCGAATGCTGGGGGATAGGTACACCGAAAAACTCATCTTT. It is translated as CACDTHPRMLGDRYTEKLIF.

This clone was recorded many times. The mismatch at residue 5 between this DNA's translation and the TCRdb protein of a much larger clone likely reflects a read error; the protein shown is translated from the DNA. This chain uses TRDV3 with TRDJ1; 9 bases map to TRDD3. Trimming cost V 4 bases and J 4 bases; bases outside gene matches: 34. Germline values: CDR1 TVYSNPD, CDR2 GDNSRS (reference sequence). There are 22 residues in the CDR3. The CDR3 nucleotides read TGTGCCTGTCGAGGGCCTTCCTCAAAGGGCCTGTACTGGGGGACCGGATACGATAAACTCATCTTT. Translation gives CACRGPSSKGLYWGTGYDKLIF.

The CDR3 DNA follows: TGTGCCTGTGACACCGTGGGAGTGCTGGGGGACACCGATAAACTCATCTTT. Protein: CACDTVGVLGDTDKLIF. The chain joins TRDV2 to TRDJ1; 7 nucleotides match TRDD3. The J gene is not listed in TCRdb, so it was assigned here from a DNA match to germline. Germline CDR1 and CDR2: GEAIGNYY and EKD. Losses at the gene ends were 0 bases for V and 0 bases for J; bases not matched to a gene: 9. This CDR3 has 17 amino acids.

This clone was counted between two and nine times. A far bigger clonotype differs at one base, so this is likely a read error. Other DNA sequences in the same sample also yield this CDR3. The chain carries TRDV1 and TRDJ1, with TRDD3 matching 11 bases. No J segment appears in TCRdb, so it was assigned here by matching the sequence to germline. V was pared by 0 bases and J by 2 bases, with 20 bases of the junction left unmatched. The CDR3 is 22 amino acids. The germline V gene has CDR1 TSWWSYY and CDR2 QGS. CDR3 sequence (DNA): TGTGCTCTTGGGGAACTGCTACTGGGGGATAGATACCCCCCATCTAGTACCGATAAACTCATCTTT. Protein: CALGELLLGDRYPPSSTDKLIF.

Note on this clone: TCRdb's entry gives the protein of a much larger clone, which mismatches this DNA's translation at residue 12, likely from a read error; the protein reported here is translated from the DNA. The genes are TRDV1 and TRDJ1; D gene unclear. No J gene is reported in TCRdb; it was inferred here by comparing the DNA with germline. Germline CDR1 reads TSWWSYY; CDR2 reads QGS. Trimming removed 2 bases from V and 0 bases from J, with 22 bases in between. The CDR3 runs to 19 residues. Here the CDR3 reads CALGELNFPNWTYTDKLIF. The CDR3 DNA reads TGTGCTCTTGGGGAATTAAATTTTCCAAATTGGACCTACACCGATAAACTCATCTTT.